This T cell receptor beta chain appears in the sequencing data of a study of CD8 T cells in Susac syndrome. RNA in amounts of roughly 0.5 to 1 ug was reverse transcribed with random hexamers. It was immunoSEQ multiplex PCR that amplified TCR beta CDR3 across 54 Vbeta and 13 Jbeta. TCRdb redid the calling of the immunoSEQ multiplex PCR reads with MiXCR, one entry per CDR3 protein. Of under 80,000 distinct CDR3 sequences in the sample, approximately 94% were seen once. On this clonotype itself: Its antigen remains unidentified.

The ends were cut back, 1 base at V and 2 bases at J, with 9 bases in the middle. The CDR3 spans 14 residues. CDR1 is SQVTM, CDR2 ANQGSEA, per germline. Findings and limits, study-wide: In Susac patients, clonal expansion was not detected in CD4+ cells.

Input material: CD4+ T cells from PBMCs. The J gene is TRBJ2-1, the V gene TRBV29-1; D gene unclear. The receptor comes from a human donor with Susac syndrome. The DNA of the CDR3 is TGCAGCGTTGAAGGCCCCGGCGCCTACAATGAGCAGTTCTTC. Translated, it gives CSVEGPGAYNEQFF.